This entry concerns a single T cell receptor (beta chain). Its target is unknown. These data originate in a study of T cells after yellow fever vaccination. Germline V CDR1 and CDR2: SGDLS, YYNGEE. The CDR3 contains 15 residues. With 0 bases clipped from V and 2 bases from J, the junction kept 5 bases outside the gene matches. The study's findings and limits: Peak timing came faster in the weaker secondary response, day 5 versus 15. Most primary-vaccination clones recurred post-booster (roughly 96% CD4, 88% CD8).

It was through 5'RACE template switching that TCR cDNA was made, with a universal primer site and UMIs added. One entry per CDR3 protein, called by TCRdb with MiXCR from the 5' RACE reads. The sample shows hundreds of thousands of distinct CDR3 sequences, 18% of them seen only once. This sequence joins TRBV9 and TRBJ2-7, with 7 bases lining up with TRBD1. This TCR was sampled from a man younger than 35 who received the YFV17D yellow fever vaccine. The sample was PBMCs, taken before the yellow fever booster vaccination. CDR3 sequence reads: CASSVEQGSTYEQYF. The CDR3, as DNA: TGTGCCAGCAGCGTAGAACAGGGGAGTACCTACGAGCAGTACTTC.